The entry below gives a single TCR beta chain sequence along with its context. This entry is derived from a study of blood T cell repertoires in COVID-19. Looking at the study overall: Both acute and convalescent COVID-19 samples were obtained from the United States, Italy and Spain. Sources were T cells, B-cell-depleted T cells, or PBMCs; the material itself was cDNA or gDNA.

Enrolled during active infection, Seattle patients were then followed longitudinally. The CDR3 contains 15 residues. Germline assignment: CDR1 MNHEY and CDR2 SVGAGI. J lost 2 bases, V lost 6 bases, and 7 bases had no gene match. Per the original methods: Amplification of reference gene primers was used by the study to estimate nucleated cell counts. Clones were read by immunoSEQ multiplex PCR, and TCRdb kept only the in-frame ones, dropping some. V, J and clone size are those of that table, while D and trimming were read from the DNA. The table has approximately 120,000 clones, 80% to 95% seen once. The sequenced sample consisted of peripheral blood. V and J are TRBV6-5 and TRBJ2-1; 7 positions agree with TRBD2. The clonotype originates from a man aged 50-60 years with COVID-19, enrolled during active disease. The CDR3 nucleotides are TGTGCCAGCAGCGCCGGGGGGTTCACCTACAATGAGCAGTTCTTC. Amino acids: CASSAGGFTYNEQFF.